This is a list of T cell receptor beta chains from one sample in a study of T cell changes during pregnancy in multiple sclerosis. Sequencing used immunoSEQ multiplex PCR; TCRdb keeps in-frame clones, though not all of them. The table shows approximately 45,000 clones, with roughly 90% occurring only once. Sequenced here: CD4+ T cells from peripheral blood mononuclear cells, sampled in the first trimester of pregnancy. The origin of the receptors is a female donor with multiple sclerosis, enrolled in a pregnancy study. Both conserved end residues are part of each CDR3. A D gene is named only where the DNA matches it firmly. Clone size is stated in some rows and not others, as once, few, many or a class when expanded.

V gene	clone size	J gene	D gene	CDR3 DNA	CDR3 protein
TRBV5-1	few	TRBJ1-1	TRBD1	TGCGCCAGCAGCTCAGCCGGGACAGGGAACACTGAAGCTTTCTTT	CASSSAGTGNTEAFF
TRBV6-6	.	TRBJ2-7	TRBD2	TGTGCCAGCAAAAACCTAGCGGGAGACGAGCAGTACTTC	CASKNLAGDEQYF
TRBV7-9	.	TRBJ2-7	.	TGTGCCAGCAGCCGACAGGTCTACGAGCAGTACTTC	CASSRQVYEQYF
TRBV6-5	.	TRBJ2-7	.	TGTGCCAGCAGTCCGAGGAGCTCCTACGAGCAGTACTTC	CASSPRSSYEQYF
TRBV19	.	TRBJ2-2	TRBD2	TGTGCCAGTAGTATAGCCCGGGGGGCGAACACCGGGGAGCTGTTTTTT	CASSIARGANTGELFF
TRBV29-1	.	TRBJ1-1	.	TGCAGCGTTGACAGGGCCAACACTGAAGCTTTCTTT	CSVDRANTEAFF
TRBV6-8	.	TRBJ2-7	TRBD2	TGTGCCAGCCCAACTGTACCTCGACTAGCGGGTTACGAGGAGCAGTACTTC	CASPTVPRLAGYEEQYF
TRBV5-4	.	TRBJ2-1	TRBD2	TGTGCCAGCAGCCGACAACTAGCGGGAGGAAATGAGCAGTTCTTC	CASSRQLAGGNEQFF
TRBV7-6	.	TRBJ2-1	.	TGTGCCAGCAGCTACACTAGAACTGAGCAGTTCTTC	CASSYTRTEQFF
TRBV7-2	.	TRBJ2-7	TRBD2	TGTGCCAGCAGCTTAGAGTCTAGCGGGAGCCACGAGCAGTACTTC	CASSLESSGSHEQYF
TRBV27	.	TRBJ1-5	TRBD1	TGTGCCAGCAGTCCCGAAGGGCAGGGGGCGTATCAGCCCCAGCATTTT	CASSPEGQGAYQPQHF
TRBV2	.	TRBJ2-7	TRBD2	TGTGAAGCCCCGGGAGGAGCGGGAGAGCATTACGAGCAGTACTTC	CEAPGGAGEHYEQYF
TRBV9	.	TRBJ1-3	.	TGTGCCAGCAATTCGGGGGGGCTCTCTGGAAACACCATATATTTT	CASNSGGLSGNTIYF
TRBV5-1	.	TRBJ2-1	TRBD2	TGCGCCAGCAGCTCAATAGCGGGAAGGAATGAGCAGTTCTTC	CASSSIAGRNEQFF
TRBV2	once	TRBJ1-2	.	TGTGCCAGCAGTATATTACGGACTGGTGGCTACACCTTC	CASSILRTGGYTF
TRBV29-1	.	TRBJ2-3	TRBD2	TGCAGCGTTGTGACTAGCGGACCAGATACGCAGTATTTT	CSVVTSGPDTQYF
TRBV6-1	.	TRBJ1-1	TRBD1	TGTGCCAGCGGGGACAGGGGGCTGGAGACTGAAGCTTTCTTT	CASGDRGLETEAFF
TRBV2	.	TRBJ2-1	TRBD2	TGTGCCAGCAGGAAATTGGCGGGAGGGCCCAATGAGCAGTTCTTC	CASRKLAGGPNEQFF
TRBV2	.	TRBJ1-1	TRBD1	TGTGCCAGCAGTCCTGAGGGGGCGCGGATGGGCACTGAAGCTTTCTTT	CASSPEGARMGTEAFF
TRBV14	.	TRBJ2-7	.	TGTGCCAGCAGCCAAGGTACAGGCTCCTACTACGAGCAGTACTTC	CASSQGTGSYYEQYF
TRBV19	.	TRBJ2-7	TRBD1	TGTGCCAGTAGTCCGGACAGGGCCCTAGGGTACGAGCAGTACTTC	CASSPDRALGYEQYF
TRBV19	.	TRBJ1-2	.	TGTGCCAGTAGTATACCAGGGGTCAACTATGGCTACACCTTC	CASSIPGVNYGYTF
TRBV4-1	.	TRBJ2-7	TRBD1	TGCGCCAGCAGCCTTGACAGGGGGCGAAACGAGCAGTACTTC	CASSLDRGRNEQYF
TRBV7-2	once	TRBJ1-2	.	TGTGCCAGCAGCCTGGTTAGGGGGAACTATGGCTACACCTTC	CASSLVRGNYGYTF
TRBV2	.	TRBJ2-2	.	TGTGCCAGCAGTGGGGCAGGTCGGATTGTGGGTGGGGAGCTGTTTTTT	CASSGAGRIVGGELFF
TRBV7-2	.	TRBJ2-7	.	TGTGCCAGCAGCTTTGGTCACGTCCCAGGGAGGGAGCAGTACTTC	CASSFGHVPGREQYF
TRBV11-1	.	TRBJ2-5	.	TGTGCCAGCAGCTTAGAACAGCCCCAAGAGACCCAGTACTTC	CASSLEQPQETQYF
TRBV5-4	.	TRBJ2-2	.	TGTGCCAGCAGCAAAACGGGGGTAGGCACCGGGGAGCTGTTTTTT	CASSKTGVGTGELFF
TRBV6-5	.	TRBJ2-2	TRBD1	TGTGCCAGCAGCAGACAGGGCGGGAACACCGGGGAGCTGTTTTTT	CASSRQGGNTGELFF
TRBV5-1	.	TRBJ2-7	.	TGCGCCAGCAGTGGCGGACTCTACGAGCAGTACTTC	CASSGGLYEQYF
TRBV7-2	.	TRBJ1-5	TRBD1	TGTGCCAGCAGTCTTCAGGGGGCGCGGGATCAGCCCCAGCATTTT	CASSLQGARDQPQHF
TRBV29-1	.	TRBJ2-3	TRBD1	TGCAGCGTCCTCCTGGGCAGGGGGCGTGAGGGAACAGATACGCAGTATTTT	CSVLLGRGREGTDTQYF
TRBV28	.	TRBJ1-5	.	TGTGCCAGCAGTTTATCCACTTATAGCAATCAGCCCCAGCATTTT	CASSLSTYSNQPQHF
TRBV6-1	medium-sized	TRBJ2-7	TRBD1	TGTGCCAGCGTAATAGTAGACAGGGGGCCCTACGAGCAGTACTTC	CASVIVDRGPYEQYF
TRBV28	few	TRBJ1-1	.	TGTGCCAGCGGAGTAGGGAACACTGAAGCTTTCTTT	CASGVGNTEAFF
TRBV28	.	TRBJ2-7	.	TGTGCCAGTAACCCCCTATCCAGGTACGAGCAGTACTTC	CASNPLSRYEQYF
TRBV5-4	.	TRBJ1-6	TRBD1	TGTGCCAGCAGCGCAGACAGGGTTCTCTCACCCCTCCACTTT	CASSADRVLSPLHF
TRBV5-8	few	TRBJ1-5	.	TGTGCCAGCAGCTTAGTTGGGACAACTAGCAATCAGCCCCAGCATTTT	CASSLVGTTSNQPQHF
TRBV19	.	TRBJ2-5	TRBD2	TGTGCCGTTGATGGACTAGCGGATTTACAAGAGACCCAGTACTTC	CAVDGLADLQETQYF
TRBV27	.	TRBJ2-7	TRBD2	TGTGCCAGCAGCCCTGAACTAGCGCAGTACGAGCAGTACTTC	CASSPELAQYEQYF
TRBV6-1	.	TRBJ1-1	TRBD1	TGTGCCAGCAGCGACAGGGGGAAAAGCACTGAAGCTTTCTTT	CASSDRGKSTEAFF
TRBV28	.	TRBJ2-2	.	TGTGCCAGCAGTCGAAACTACCCGAACACCGGGGAGCTGTTTTTT	CASSRNYPNTGELFF
TRBV28	once	TRBJ1-1	.	TGTGCCAGCAGTTCTCCGAACACTGAAGCTTTCTTT	CASSSPNTEAFF
TRBV6-5	.	TRBJ2-7	TRBD1	TGTGCCAGCAGTTACGGCGGGACAGGAAAAACCTACGAGCAGTACTTC	CASSYGGTGKTYEQYF
TRBV5-1	.	TRBJ1-2	TRBD1	TGCGCCAGCAGCTACACCGGGACAGCCAACTATGGCTACACCTTC	CASSYTGTANYGYTF
TRBV28	.	TRBJ2-7	.	TGTGCCAGCAGTTTAGAGGGATTTACTAACTACGAGCAGTACTTC	CASSLEGFTNYEQYF
TRBV27	.	TRBJ2-1	.	TGTGCCAGCAGTACAGGTACCCGGCCCACCAGGGTCTTC	CASSTGTRPTRVF
TRBV9	once	TRBJ2-2	.	TGTGCCAGCAGCGTCGGGGGAATGGTAACCGGGGAGCTGTTTTTT	CASSVGGMVTGELFF
TRBV6-5	.	TRBJ2-1	.	TGTGCCAGCAGTCCATTAGGGCAGGGTCTCAATGAGCAGTTCTTC	CASSPLGQGLNEQFF
TRBV7-6	.	TRBJ2-1	.	TGTGCCAGCAGCTTGACTGAGAGCTCCTACAATGAGCAGTTCTTC	CASSLTESSYNEQFF
TRBV28	.	TRBJ1-5	TRBD1	TGTGCCAGCAGATCCGGACAGGGGAAGACTCAGCCCCAGCATTTT	CASRSGQGKTQPQHF
TRBV19	.	TRBJ1-1	TRBD1	TGTGCCAGTAGTACCGGGACAGGGGAAAGTAGGACTGAAGCTTTCTTT	CASSTGTGESRTEAFF